These T cell receptor beta chains were read from a single sample in a study of siplizumab effects on memory and regulatory T cells. The protocol was immunoSEQ multiplex PCR, while the TCRdb copy is restricted to in-frame clones and leaves out a portion. In the table there are tens of thousands of clones, approximately 93% of which are singletons. The sample taken for sequencing was CD8+ T cells sorted from blood. Receptors originate from a human donor in good health. Both conserved end residues are part of each CDR3. D genes are given only for firm matches. A row's size may be missing; if present it is once, few, many or a size class.

cdr3_nt	cdr3_aa	d_call	clone_size	v_call	j_call
TGTGCCAGCAGCTTGTCGTACACCGGGGAGCTGTTTTTT	CASSLSYTGELFF	.	medium-sized	TRBV5-8	TRBJ2-2
TGTGCCAGCAGCAAGAGAACCGCTACCGACACCGGGGAGCTGTTTTTT	CASSKRTATDTGELFF	.	.	TRBV21-1	TRBJ2-2
TGTGCCAGCAGCCGAAACCACGGGGGGTTAACAGATACGCAGTATTTT	CASSRNHGGLTDTQYF	TRBD2	.	TRBV11-3	TRBJ2-3
TGCGCCAGCAGCCAAGATGAAAGGGACGGGATTGAGCAGTACTTC	CASSQDERDGIEQYF	.	.	TRBV4-1	TRBJ2-7
TGTGCCAGTAGTGGAGAGAGGGCGGTCGAGCAGTACTTC	CASSGERAVEQYF	.	.	TRBV19	TRBJ2-7
TGTGCCATCGTGGGGAACACCGGGGAGCTGTTTTTT	CAIVGNTGELFF	.	.	TRBV7-9	TRBJ2-2
TGTGCCACCAGCAGAGGAGCGGGTGTTACCTATGAGCAGTTCTTC	CATSRGAGVTYEQFF	.	.	TRBV15	TRBJ2-1
TGTGCCAGCAGCCAAGAGGGACTAGGGACCTACGAGCAGTACTTC	CASSQEGLGTYEQYF	TRBD2	.	TRBV14	TRBJ2-7
TGTGCCAGTGCCTCTAGCGCCGACACCGGGGAGCTGTTTTTT	CASASSADTGELFF	.	large	TRBV6-4	TRBJ2-2
TGTGCCAGCAGTACGGGACAGGGGTCCCCCTACGAGCAGTACTTC	CASSTGQGSPYEQYF	TRBD1	.	TRBV7-2	TRBJ2-7
TGCGCCAGCAGCTTGGCCTCTTCAGGGCCCGGAAGGGACGAGCAGTACTTC	CASSLASSGPGRDEQYF	.	.	TRBV5-1	TRBJ2-7
TGTGCCAGCACCCGACCGGGATCACCCCTCCACTTT	CASTRPGSPLHF	.	.	TRBV11-3	TRBJ1-6
TGTGCCAGCAGTTCATGGGGGACCCAGTACTTC	CASSSWGTQYF	.	.	TRBV28	TRBJ2-5
TGTGCCAGCTCACTAGGTCCGAACACTGAAGCTTTCTTT	CASSLGPNTEAFF	.	.	TRBV18	TRBJ1-1
TGCAGCGTTGCCAGAGTGGAGGTCGATGAGCAGTTCTTC	CSVARVEVDEQFF	.	.	TRBV29-1	TRBJ2-1
TGTGCCAGCAGCCCCGAATCTGGCCTCTACAACGAGCAGTACTTC	CASSPESGLYNEQYF	.	.	TRBV9	TRBJ2-7
TGCGCCAGCAGCCAAGGACAGGGGGTTCCCTACGAGCAGTACTTC	CASSQGQGVPYEQYF	TRBD1	.	TRBV4-1	TRBJ2-7
TGTGCCAGCAGCCTATACCCGGAATCCTCCTACGAGCAGTACTTC	CASSLYPESSYEQYF	.	.	TRBV9	TRBJ2-7
TGTGCCAGCAGGGCGGGACACAATTACGAGCAGTACTTC	CASRAGHNYEQYF	.	.	TRBV28	TRBJ2-7
TGTGCCAGCAGCCAGGGACTAGCTCTCGAGCAGTACTTC	CASSQGLALEQYF	TRBD2	.	TRBV7-3	TRBJ2-7
TGTGCCAGCAGCCTAGGGAGGTCCAGCAATCAGCCCCAGCATTTT	CASSLGRSSNQPQHF	.	.	TRBV5-5	TRBJ1-5
TGTGCCAGCAATCGAGATCCCGCGGGAGGGGGGCAAGAGACCCAGTACTTC	CASNRDPAGGGQETQYF	TRBD2	.	TRBV27	TRBJ2-5
TGTGCCAGCAGTTACAGGGGGTACGAGCAGTACTTC	CASSYRGYEQYF	.	.	TRBV6-6	TRBJ2-7
TGTGCCAGCAGTTTAGTGGGGACGAGCTCCTACAATGAGCAGTTCTTC	CASSLVGTSSYNEQFF	.	.	TRBV27	TRBJ2-1
TGCGCCAGCAGCCAAGATCCCCACAGCGACACCCTTAGCTATGGCTACACCTTC	CASSQDPHSDTLSYGYTF	.	.	TRBV4-1	TRBJ1-2
TGCGCCAGCAGCGATTCAGCGGGTGTGAGCAATGAGCAGTTCTTC	CASSDSAGVSNEQFF	.	.	TRBV5-1	TRBJ2-1
TGTGCCAGCAGCGTAGTCTCAGGGAGGGACTATGGCTACACCTTC	CASSVVSGRDYGYTF	.	.	TRBV9	TRBJ1-2
TGTGCCAGCAGCTTAGCCCTAGCGAGCTCCTACAATGAGCAGTTCTTC	CASSLALASSYNEQFF	.	.	TRBV11-2	TRBJ2-1
TGTGCCAGCAGCCTCGACAAAGAAGGGGGTTACACTGAAGCTTTCTTT	CASSLDKEGGYTEAFF	.	.	TRBV28	TRBJ1-1
TGTGCCAGTAGGGGGATCTCCTACGAGCAGTACTTC	CASRGISYEQYF	.	.	TRBV19	TRBJ2-7
TGCGCCAGCAGCCCCCCGGGGATAGCGGGAGGAGGAGAGCAGTACTTC	CASSPPGIAGGGEQYF	TRBD2	.	TRBV4-1	TRBJ2-7
TGTGCCAGCAGTGAAGGCCTACTCACAGATACGCAGTATTTT	CASSEGLLTDTQYF	.	.	TRBV2	TRBJ2-3
TGTGCCTGGAGTGCGGGAGGGAGAGATACGCAGTATTTT	CAWSAGGRDTQYF	TRBD2	.	TRBV30	TRBJ2-3